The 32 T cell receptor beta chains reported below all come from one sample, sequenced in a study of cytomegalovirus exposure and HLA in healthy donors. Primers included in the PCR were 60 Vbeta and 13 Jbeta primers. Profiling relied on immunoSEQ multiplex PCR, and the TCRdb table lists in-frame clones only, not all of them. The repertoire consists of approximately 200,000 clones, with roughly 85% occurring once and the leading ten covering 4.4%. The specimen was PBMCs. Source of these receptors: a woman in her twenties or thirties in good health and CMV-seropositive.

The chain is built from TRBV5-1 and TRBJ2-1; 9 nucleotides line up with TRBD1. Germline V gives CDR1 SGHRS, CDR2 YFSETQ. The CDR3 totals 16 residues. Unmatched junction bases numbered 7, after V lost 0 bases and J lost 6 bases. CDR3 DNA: TGCGCCAGCAGCTTGGGGGGACAGGGAGGATCCAATGAGCAGTTCTTC. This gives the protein CASSLGGQGGSNEQFF.

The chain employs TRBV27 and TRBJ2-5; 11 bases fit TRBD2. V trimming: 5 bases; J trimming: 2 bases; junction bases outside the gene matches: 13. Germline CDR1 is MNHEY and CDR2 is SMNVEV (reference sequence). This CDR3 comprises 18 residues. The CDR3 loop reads CASSPPWGSGGGQETQYF. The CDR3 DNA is TGTGCCAGCAGTCCGCCGTGGGGTAGCGGGGGGGGTCAAGAGACCCAGTACTTC.

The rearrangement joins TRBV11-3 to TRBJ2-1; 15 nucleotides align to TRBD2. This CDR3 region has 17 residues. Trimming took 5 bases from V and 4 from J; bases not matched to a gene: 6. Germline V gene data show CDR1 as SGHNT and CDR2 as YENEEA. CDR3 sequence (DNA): TGTGCCAGCAGCCTAGGACTAGCGGGAGGGACATACAATGAGCAGTTCTTC. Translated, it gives CASSLGLAGGTYNEQFF.

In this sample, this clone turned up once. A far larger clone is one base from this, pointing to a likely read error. The CDR3, as DNA: TGCGCCTGCAGCCAAGACACCGGGACAGGGGGAAACATTCAGTACTTC. Protein product: CACSQDTGTGGNIQYF. This rearrangement joins TRBV4-3 to TRBJ2-4, with 11 bases matching TRBD1. Germline V lookup: CDR1 LGHNA, CDR2 YSLEER. The length of the CDR3 is 16 residues.

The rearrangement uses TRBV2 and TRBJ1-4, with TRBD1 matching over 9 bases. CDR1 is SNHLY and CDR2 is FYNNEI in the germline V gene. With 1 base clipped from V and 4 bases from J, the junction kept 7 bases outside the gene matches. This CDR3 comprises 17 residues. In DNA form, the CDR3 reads TGTGCCAGCAGTGAAGGAGTGGGGACAGGGCGTAATGAAAAACTGTTTTTT. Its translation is CASSEGVGTGRNEKLFF.

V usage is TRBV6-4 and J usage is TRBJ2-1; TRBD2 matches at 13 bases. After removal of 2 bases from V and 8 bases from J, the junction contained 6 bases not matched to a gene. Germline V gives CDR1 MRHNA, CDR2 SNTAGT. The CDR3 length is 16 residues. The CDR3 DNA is TGTGCCAGCAGTGACGGGACTAGCGGGGACCGGGATGAGCAGTTCTTC. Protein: CASSDGTSGDRDEQFF.

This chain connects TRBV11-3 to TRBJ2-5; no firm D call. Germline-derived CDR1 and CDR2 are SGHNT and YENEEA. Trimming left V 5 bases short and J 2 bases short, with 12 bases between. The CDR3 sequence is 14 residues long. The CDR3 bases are TGTGCCAGCAGCACCCTGGGCAATCAAGAGACCCAGTACTTC. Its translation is CASSTLGNQETQYF.

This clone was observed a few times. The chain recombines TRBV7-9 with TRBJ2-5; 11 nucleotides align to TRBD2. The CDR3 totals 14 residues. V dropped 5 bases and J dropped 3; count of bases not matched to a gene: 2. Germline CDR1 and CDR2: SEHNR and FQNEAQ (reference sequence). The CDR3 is CASSPGLAEETQYF. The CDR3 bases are TGTGCCAGCAGCCCGGGACTAGCGGAAGAGACCCAGTACTTC. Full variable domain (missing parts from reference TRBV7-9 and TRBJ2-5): DTGVSQNPRHKITKRGQNVTFRCDPISEHNRLYWYRQTLGQGPEFLTYFQNEAQLEKSRLLSDRFSAERPKGSFSTLEIQRTEQGDSAMYLCASSPGLAEETQYFGPGTRLLVL.

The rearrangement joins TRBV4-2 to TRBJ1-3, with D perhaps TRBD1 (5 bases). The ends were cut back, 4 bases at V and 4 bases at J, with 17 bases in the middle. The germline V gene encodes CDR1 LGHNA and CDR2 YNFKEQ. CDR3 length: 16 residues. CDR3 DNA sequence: TGTGCCAGCAGCCCCGGGGGTAGGGTTTCGGGAAACACCATATATTTT. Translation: CASSPGGRVSGNTIYF.

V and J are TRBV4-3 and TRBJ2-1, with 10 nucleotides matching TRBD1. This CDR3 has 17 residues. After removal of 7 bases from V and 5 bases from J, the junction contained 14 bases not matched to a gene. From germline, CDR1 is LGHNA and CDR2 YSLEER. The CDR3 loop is CASKQDRGGFIDNEQFF. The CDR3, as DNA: TGCGCCAGCAAACAGGACAGGGGGGGTTTTATTGACAATGAGCAGTTCTTC.

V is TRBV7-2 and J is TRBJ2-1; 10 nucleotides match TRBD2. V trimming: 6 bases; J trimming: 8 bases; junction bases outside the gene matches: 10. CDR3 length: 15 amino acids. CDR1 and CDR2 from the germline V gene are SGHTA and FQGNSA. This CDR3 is CASSYTAGGPHEQFF. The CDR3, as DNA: TGTGCCAGCAGTTATACAGCGGGGGGGCCTCATGAGCAGTTCTTC.

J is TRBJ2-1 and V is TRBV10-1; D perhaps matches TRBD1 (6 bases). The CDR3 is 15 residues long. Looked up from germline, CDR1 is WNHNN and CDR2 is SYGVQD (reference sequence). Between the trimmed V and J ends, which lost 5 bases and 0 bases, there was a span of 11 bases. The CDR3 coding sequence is TGCGCCAGCAGTCGGACAGCCTACTCCTACAATGAGCAGTTCTTC. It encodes CASSRTAYSYNEQFF.

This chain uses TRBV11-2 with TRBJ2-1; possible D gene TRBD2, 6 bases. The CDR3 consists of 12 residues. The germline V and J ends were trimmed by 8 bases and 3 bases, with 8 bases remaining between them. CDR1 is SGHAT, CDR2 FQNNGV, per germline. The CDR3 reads CASSGGYNEQFF. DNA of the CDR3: TGTGCCAGCTCCGGGGGCTACAATGAGCAGTTCTTC.

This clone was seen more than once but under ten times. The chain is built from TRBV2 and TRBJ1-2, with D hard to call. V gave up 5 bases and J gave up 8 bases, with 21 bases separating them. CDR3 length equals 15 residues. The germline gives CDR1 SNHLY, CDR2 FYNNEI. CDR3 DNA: TGTGCCAGCAGTCCCAGCCGGGAGCTCCGGCAGGGCTACACCTTC. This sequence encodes CASSPSRELRQGYTF.

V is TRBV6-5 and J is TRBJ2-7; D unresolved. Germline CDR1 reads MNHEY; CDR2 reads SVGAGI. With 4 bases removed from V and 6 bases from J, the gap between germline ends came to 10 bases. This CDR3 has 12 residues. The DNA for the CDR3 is TGTGCCAGCAGTTCCCTTCTTGTCGAGCAGTACTTC. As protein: CASSSLLVEQYF.

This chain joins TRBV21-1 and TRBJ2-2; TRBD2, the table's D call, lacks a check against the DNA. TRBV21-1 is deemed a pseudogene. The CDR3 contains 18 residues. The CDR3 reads CASSKGGATQTNTGELFF. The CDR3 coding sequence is TGTGCCAGCAGCAAAGGGGGAGCGACACAAACTAACACCGGGGAGCTGTTTTTT.

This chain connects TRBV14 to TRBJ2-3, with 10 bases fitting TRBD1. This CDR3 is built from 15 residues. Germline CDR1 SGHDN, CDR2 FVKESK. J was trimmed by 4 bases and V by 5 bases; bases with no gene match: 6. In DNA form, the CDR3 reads TGTGCCAGCAGCGCCCGGACAGGGGGGGCAGATACGCAGTATTTT. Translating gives CASSARTGGADTQYF.

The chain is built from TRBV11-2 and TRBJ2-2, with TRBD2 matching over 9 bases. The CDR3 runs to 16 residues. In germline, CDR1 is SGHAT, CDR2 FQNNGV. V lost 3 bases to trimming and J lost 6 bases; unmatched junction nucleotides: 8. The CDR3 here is CASSFLAGGRAGELFF. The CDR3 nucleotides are TGTGCCAGCAGCTTTCTGGCGGGAGGGCGAGCCGGGGAGCTGTTTTTT. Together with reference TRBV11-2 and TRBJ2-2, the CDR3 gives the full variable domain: EAGVAQSPRYKIIEKRQSVAFWCNPISGHATLYWYQQILGQGPKLLIQFQNNGVVDDSQLPKDRFSAERLKGVDSTLKIQPAKLEDSAVYLCASSFLAGGRAGELFFGEGSRLTVL.

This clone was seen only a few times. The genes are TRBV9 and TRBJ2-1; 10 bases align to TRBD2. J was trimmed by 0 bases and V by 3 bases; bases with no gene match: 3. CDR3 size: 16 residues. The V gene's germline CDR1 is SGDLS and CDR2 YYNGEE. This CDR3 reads CASSARLAGSYNEQFF. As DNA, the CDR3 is TGTGCCAGCAGCGCGCGACTAGCGGGCTCCTACAATGAGCAGTTCTTC.

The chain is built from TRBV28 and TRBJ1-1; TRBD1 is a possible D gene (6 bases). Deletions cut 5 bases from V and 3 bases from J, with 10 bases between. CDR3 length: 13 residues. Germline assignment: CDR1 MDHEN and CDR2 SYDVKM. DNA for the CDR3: TGTGCCAGCAGTGGACAGTGGTACACTGAAGCTTTCTTT. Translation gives CASSGQWYTEAFF. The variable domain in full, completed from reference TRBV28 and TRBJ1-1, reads DVKVTQSSRYLVKRTGEKVFLECVQDMDHENMFWYRQDPGLGLRLIYFSYDVKMKEKGDIPEGYSVSREKKERFSLILESASTNQTSMYLCASSGQWYTEAFFGQGTRLTVV.

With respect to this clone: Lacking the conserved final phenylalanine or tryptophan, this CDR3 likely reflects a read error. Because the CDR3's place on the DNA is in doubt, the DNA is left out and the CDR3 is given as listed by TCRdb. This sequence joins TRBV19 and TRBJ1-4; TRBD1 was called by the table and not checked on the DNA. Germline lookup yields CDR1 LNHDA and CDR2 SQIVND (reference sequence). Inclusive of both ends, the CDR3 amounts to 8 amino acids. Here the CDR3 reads CASSMGQG.

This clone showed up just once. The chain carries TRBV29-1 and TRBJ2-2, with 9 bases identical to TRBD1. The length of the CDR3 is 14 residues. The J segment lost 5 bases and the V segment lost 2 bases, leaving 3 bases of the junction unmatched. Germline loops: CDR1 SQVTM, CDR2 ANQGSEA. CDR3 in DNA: TGCAGCGTTGAAACCGGGACAGGGACCGGGGAGCTGTTTTTT. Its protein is CSVETGTGTGELFF.

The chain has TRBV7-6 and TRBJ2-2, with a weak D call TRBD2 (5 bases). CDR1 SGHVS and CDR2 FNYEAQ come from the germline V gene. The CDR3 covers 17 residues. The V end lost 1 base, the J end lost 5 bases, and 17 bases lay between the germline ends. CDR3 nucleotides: TGTGCCAGCAGCTTAGGTCCTGGCCCACCGGGAACCGGGGAGCTGTTTTTT. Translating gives CASSLGPGPPGTGELFF. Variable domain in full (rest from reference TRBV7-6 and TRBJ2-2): GAGVSQSPRYKVTKRGQDVALRCDPISGHVSLYWYRQALGQGPEFLTYFNYEAQQDKSGLPNDRFSAERPEGSISTLTIQRTEQRDSAMYRCASSLGPGPPGTGELFFGEGSRLTVL.

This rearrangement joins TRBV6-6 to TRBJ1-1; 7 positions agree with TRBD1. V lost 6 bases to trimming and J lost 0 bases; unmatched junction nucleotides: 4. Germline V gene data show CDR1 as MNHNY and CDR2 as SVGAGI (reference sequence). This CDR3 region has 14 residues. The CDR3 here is CASSQTGVNTEAFF. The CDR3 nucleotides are TGTGCCAGCAGCCAAACAGGGGTGAACACTGAAGCTTTCTTT.

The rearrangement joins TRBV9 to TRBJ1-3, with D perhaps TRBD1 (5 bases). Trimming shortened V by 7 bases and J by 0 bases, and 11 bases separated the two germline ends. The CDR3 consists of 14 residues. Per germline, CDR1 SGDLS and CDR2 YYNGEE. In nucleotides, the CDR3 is TGTGCCAGCGCGGGGCCATACTCTGGAAACACCATATATTTT. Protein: CASAGPYSGNTIYF. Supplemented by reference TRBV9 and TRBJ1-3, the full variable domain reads DSGVTQTPKHLITATGQRVTLRCSPRSGDLSVYWYQQSLDQGLQFLIQYYNGEERAKGNILERFSAQQFPDLHSELNLSSLELGDSALYFCASAGPYSGNTIYFGEGSWLTVV.

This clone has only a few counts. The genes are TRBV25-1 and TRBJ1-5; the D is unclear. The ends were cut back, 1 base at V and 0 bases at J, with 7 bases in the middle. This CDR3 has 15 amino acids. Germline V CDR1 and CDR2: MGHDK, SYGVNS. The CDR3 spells CASSESGNSNQPQHF. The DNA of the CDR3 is TGTGCCAGCAGTGAATCGGGGAATAGCAATCAGCCCCAGCATTTT.

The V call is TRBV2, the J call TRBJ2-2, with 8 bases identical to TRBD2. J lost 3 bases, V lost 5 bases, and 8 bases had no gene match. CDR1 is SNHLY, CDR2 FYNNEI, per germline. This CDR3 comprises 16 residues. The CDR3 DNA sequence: TGTGCCAGCAGTCCCAGCGGGGGCCTCGACACCGGGGAGCTGTTTTTT. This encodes CASSPSGGLDTGELFF.

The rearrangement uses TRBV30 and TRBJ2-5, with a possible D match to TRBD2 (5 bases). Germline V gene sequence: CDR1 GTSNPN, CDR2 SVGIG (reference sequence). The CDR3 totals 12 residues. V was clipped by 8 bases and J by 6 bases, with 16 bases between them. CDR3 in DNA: TGTGCCGGAAGAGGGCCTGGGCAGACCCAGTACTTC. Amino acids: CAGRGPGQTQYF.

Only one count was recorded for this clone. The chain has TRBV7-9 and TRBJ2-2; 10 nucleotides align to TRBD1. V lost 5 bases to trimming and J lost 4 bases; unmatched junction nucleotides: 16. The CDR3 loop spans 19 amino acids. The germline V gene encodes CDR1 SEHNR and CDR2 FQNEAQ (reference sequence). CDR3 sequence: CASSTSSTGGAVVTGELFF. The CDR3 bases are TGTGCCAGCAGCACTTCCTCGACAGGGGGCGCGGTAGTCACCGGGGAGCTGTTTTTT. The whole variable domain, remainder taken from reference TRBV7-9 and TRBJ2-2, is DTGVSQNPRHKITKRGQNVTFRCDPISEHNRLYWYRQTLGQGPEFLTYFQNEAQLEKSRLLSDRFSAERPKGSFSTLEIQRTEQGDSAMYLCASSTSSTGGAVVTGELFFGEGSRLTVL.

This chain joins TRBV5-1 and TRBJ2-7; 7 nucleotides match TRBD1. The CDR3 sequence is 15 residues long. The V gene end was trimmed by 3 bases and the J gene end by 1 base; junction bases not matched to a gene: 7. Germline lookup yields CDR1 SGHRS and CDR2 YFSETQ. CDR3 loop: CASSSGQAISYEQYF. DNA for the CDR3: TGCGCCAGCAGCTCCGGACAGGCCATTTCCTACGAGCAGTACTTC.

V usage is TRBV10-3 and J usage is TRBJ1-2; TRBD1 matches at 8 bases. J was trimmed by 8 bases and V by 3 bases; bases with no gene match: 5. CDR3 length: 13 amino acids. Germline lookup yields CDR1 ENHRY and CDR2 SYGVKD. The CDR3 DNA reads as TGTGCCATCAGTGAACGCCGGGACAGGGGCTACACCTTC. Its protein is CAISERRDRGYTF.

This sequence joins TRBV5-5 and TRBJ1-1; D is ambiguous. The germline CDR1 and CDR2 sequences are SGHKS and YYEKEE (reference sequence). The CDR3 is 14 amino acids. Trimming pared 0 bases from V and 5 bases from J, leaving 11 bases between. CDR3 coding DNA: TGTGCCAGCAGCTTGGTAGCGGGTGAGACTGAAGCTTTCTTT. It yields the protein CASSLVAGETEAFF.